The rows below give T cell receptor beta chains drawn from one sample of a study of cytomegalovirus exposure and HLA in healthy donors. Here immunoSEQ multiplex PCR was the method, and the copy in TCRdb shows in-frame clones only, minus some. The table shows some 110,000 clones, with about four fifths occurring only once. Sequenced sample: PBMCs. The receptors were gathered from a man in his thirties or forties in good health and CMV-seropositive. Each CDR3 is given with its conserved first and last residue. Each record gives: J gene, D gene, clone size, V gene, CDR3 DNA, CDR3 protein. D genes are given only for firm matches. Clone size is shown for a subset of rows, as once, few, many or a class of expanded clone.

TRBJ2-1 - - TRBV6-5 TGTGCCAGCAGTTACGTCGACGGCGGTGGAAAGCAGTTCTTC CASSYVDGGGKQFF
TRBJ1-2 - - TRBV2 TGTGCCAGCACCCTTCTGGGGGCGATTAACTATGGCTACACCTTC CASTLLGAINYGYTF
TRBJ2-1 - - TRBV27 TGTGCCAGCAGTTTATCGGGTTGGTGGAGGCATCCCTACAATGAGCAGTTCTTC CASSLSGWWRHPYNEQFF
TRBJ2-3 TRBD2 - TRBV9 TGTGCCAGCAGCGTTGGGGTAGCGGGGGAGCCCAGCAGAGCTACGCAGTATTTT CASSVGVAGEPSRATQYF
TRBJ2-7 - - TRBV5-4 TGTGCCAGCACCGTAAAGGGGTCCTACGAGCAGTACTTC CASTVKGSYEQYF
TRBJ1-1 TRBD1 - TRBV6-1 TGTGCCAGCAGTGTTCAACCGGGACAGGGGAGGGAAGCTTTCTTT CASSVQPGQGREAFF
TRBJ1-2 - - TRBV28 TGTGCCAGCGGAGATCTGACGACTTTTTATGGCTACACCTTC CASGDLTTFYGYTF
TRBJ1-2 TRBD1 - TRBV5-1 TGCGCCAGCAGCTACGACAGGGGGGGCTATGGCTACACCTTC CASSYDRGGYGYTF
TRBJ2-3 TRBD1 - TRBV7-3 TGTGCCAGCAGCTTAAGGGGACAGGGTTCGTATACAGATACGCAGTATTTT CASSLRGQGSYTDTQYF
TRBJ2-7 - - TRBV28 TGTGCCAGCTCTTTTGCTGTTGGGGGGGCCTCCTACGAGCAGTACTTC CASSFAVGGASYEQYF
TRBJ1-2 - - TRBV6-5 TGTGCCAGCAGTTACTTTTCTGTGGGGGGAAGCTATGGCTACACCTTC CASSYFSVGGSYGYTF
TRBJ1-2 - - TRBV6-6 TGTGCCAGCAGTTACGGGGACTCGGGCTACACCTTC CASSYGDSGYTF
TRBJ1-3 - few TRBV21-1 TGTGCCAGCAGGGGGGGGAGGAACACCATATATTTT CASRGGRNTIYF
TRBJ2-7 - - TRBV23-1 TGCGCCAGCAGTCAATCGCAAGTGCAGACAGATGACTACGAGCAGTACTTC CASSQSQVQTDDYEQYF
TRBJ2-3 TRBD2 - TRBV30 TGTGCCTGGAGCCCCGGACTAGCGGGGGGCCAGGCGGATACGCAGTATTTT CAWSPGLAGGQADTQYF
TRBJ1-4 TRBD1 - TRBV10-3 TGTGCCATCAGTCCGGGACAGGGCTCTGCAACTAATGAAAAACTGTTTTTT CAISPGQGSATNEKLFF
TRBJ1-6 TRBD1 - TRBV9 TGTGCCAGCAGCGCTCCGGGACAGGGCGCTTCACCCCTCCACTTT CASSAPGQGASPLHF
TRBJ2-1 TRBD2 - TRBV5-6 TGTGCCAGCAGCCAAGGGACTAGCGGGAGGATCCCGTTCTTC CASSQGTSGRIPFF
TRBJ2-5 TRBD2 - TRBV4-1 TGCGCCAGCAGCCAAGTAGCGCCCTCGACTAGCGGGGTTCGGGAGACCCAGTACTTC CASSQVAPSTSGVRETQYF
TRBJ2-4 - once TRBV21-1 TGTGCCAGCAGCAAACCAGCGAGACAGGACAAAAACATTCAGTACTTC CASSKPARQDKNIQYF
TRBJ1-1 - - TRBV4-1 TGCGCCAGCAGCCAAGGGGGCGTTGGGTCTAGGGCTTTCTTT CASSQGGVGSRAFF
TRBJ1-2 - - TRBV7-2 TGTGCCAGCAGCTTAACCCCCAACAGCCTTGGTGGCTACACCTTC CASSLTPNSLGGYTF
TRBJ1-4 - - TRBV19 TGTGCCAGTAGTGTGGGGGCGACGGGTAATGAAAAACTGTTTTTT CASSVGATGNEKLFF
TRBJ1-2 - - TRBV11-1 TGTGCCAGCAGCTTGTCGACAGGCCCTAGCTATGGCTACACCTTC CASSLSTGPSYGYTF
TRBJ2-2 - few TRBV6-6 TGTGCCAGCGTTGACTTTAACACCGGGGAGCTGTTTTTT CASVDFNTGELFF
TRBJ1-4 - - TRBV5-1 TGCGCCAGCAGCTTGACAGTTTCTAATGAAAAACTGTTTTTT CASSLTVSNEKLFF
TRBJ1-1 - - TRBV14 TGTGCCAGCAGCCAAGATCCGGGCACTGAAGCTTTCTTT CASSQDPGTEAFF
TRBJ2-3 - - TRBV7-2 TGTGCCAGCAGCTTACGGGGGGCGGGGCCCCTCACAGATACGCAGTATTTT CASSLRGAGPLTDTQYF
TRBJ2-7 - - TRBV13 TGTGCCAGCAGACCGGGACACTCCTACGAGCAGTACTTC CASRPGHSYEQYF
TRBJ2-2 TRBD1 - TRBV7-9 TGTGCCAGCAGCTTAATACGCGGGACAGGCACCGGGGAGCTGTTTTTT CASSLIRGTGTGELFF
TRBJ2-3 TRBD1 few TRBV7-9 TGTGCCAGCAGCCCCAGGGGGAGAGGCACAGATACGCAGTATTTT CASSPRGRGTDTQYF
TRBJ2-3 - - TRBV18 TGTGCCAGCTCACCACCCCCTGCTAGAGGTGATACGCAGTATTTT CASSPPPARGDTQYF
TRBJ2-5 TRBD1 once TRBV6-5 TGTGCCAGCAGTCGTTCCGGGACAGGGGAGACCCAGTACTTC CASSRSGTGETQYF
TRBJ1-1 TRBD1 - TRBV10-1 TGCGCCAGCAGTGGACAGGGGACTGAAGCTTTCTTT CASSGQGTEAFF
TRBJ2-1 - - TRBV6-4 TGTGCCAGCAGTGAAGTAGGGGTGAGCCGCAACAATGGGCAGTTCTTC CASSEVGVSRNNGQFF
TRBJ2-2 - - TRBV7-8 TGTGCCAGCAGCTTGGGACACACGAACACCGGGGAGCTGTTTTTT CASSLGHTNTGELFF
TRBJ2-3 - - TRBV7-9 TGTGCCAGCAGCTTATACGGGGGAGCCACAGATACGCAGTATTTT CASSLYGGATDTQYF
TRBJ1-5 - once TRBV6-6 TGTGCCAGCAGGGGAGGAGCTGAGGGTCAGCCCCAGCATTTT CASRGGAEGQPQHF
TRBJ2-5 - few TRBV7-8 TGTGCCAGCAGCCCTAGGCCAGGGGAGACCCAGTACTTC CASSPRPGETQYF
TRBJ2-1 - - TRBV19 TGTGCCAGTAGTAAATCTGGCGGGGCCTTTAATGAGCAGTTCTTC CASSKSGGAFNEQFF
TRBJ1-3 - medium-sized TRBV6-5 TGTGCCAGCTCGGACACAATGGCAGGGGGAAACACCATATATTTT CASSDTMAGGNTIYF
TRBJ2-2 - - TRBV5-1 TGCGCCAGCAGCTTGGTGTTTAGCGGGAACACCGGGGAGCTGTTTTTT CASSLVFSGNTGELFF
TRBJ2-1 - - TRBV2 TGTGCCAGCAGTGAAGGACTCCCTTCCTACAATGAGCAGTTCTTC CASSEGLPSYNEQFF
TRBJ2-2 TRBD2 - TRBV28 TGTGCCAGCAGTTCGGGACTAGCGGGGGTAACCGGGGAGCTGTTTTTT CASSSGLAGVTGELFF
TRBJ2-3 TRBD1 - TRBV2 TGTGCCACCCTGAGGGTCGCCAGGGGGTTCACAGATACGCAGTATTTT CATLRVARGFTDTQYF
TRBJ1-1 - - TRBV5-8 TGTGCCAGCAGCTTTCCGACAGGCATGAACACTGAAGCTTTCTTT CASSFPTGMNTEAFF
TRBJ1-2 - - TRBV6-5 TGTGCCAGCTCGTGGGGAGGCGACTATGGCTACACCTTC CASSWGGDYGYTF